The 8 T cell receptor beta chains reported below all come from one sample, sequenced in a study of cytomegalovirus exposure and HLA in healthy donors. Primers included in the PCR were 60 Vbeta and 13 Jbeta primers. The repertoire was sequenced with immunoSEQ multiplex PCR; TCRdb's copy has only in-frame clones and lacks some. Among 100,000 to 150,000 clones listed, 65% to 75% were seen once. Sequenced: PBMCs. The source of these receptors is a man aged 40-50 years in good health and CMV-seropositive.

This chain uses TRBV10-3 with TRBJ2-2, with TRBD1 matching over 9 bases. Germline-derived CDR1 and CDR2 are ENHRY and SYGVKD. This CDR3 spans 14 amino acids. J gave up 5 bases and V 5 bases, and 3 bases lay outside the gene matches. The CDR3: CAISTGGLTGELFF. The CDR3 DNA is TGTGCCATCAGTACAGGGGGCTTAACCGGGGAGCTGTTTTTT.

J is TRBJ2-3 and V is TRBV11-3; tentatively, D is TRBD2 (5 bases). Trimming took off 1 base at V and 0 bases at J, with 8 bases between the two ends. The CDR3 runs 15 residues. Germline CDR1 SGHNT, CDR2 YENEEA. The CDR3 DNA is TGTGCCAGCAGCTTAGGAGCGGATAGCACAGATACGCAGTATTTT. Translating it yields CASSLGADSTDTQYF.

The gene calls are TRBV5-1 and TRBJ2-3, with 10 bases fitting TRBD2. The CDR3 is 16 amino acids. Germline CDR1 is SGHRS and CDR2 is YFSETQ. V was pared by 0 bases and J by 5 bases, with 6 bases of the junction left unmatched. In nucleotides, the CDR3 is TGCGCCAGCAGCTTGGGGCTAGCGGGAGCCATAGATACGCAGTATTTT. This sequence encodes CASSLGLAGAIDTQYF. The variable domain in full, completed from reference TRBV5-1 and TRBJ2-3, reads KAGVTQTPRYLIKTRGQQVTLSCSPISGHRSVSWYQQTPGQGLQFLFEYFSETQRNKGNFPGRFSGRQFSNSRSEMNVSTLELGDSALYLCASSLGLAGAIDTQYFGPGTRLTVL.

The chain couples TRBV5-1 to TRBJ2-1; 7 nucleotides match TRBD2. Trimming at V came to 3 bases and at J to 8 bases, leaving 11 bases not matched to a gene. Looked up from germline, CDR1 is SGHRS and CDR2 is YFSETQ. The CDR3 covers 15 residues. The CDR3 protein is CASSSLTGEGDEQFF. CDR3 bases: TGCGCCAGCAGCTCATTGACGGGGGAGGGCGATGAGCAGTTCTTC.

The J gene is TRBJ1-4, the V gene TRBV5-5, with D perhaps TRBD1 (5 bases). Trimming took 0 bases from V and 6 from J, leaving 12 bases between them. CDR3 length: 15 residues. CDR1 is SGHKS, CDR2 YYEKEE, per germline (reference sequence). Here the CDR3 reads CASSLVGGRYEKLFF. Written as DNA, the CDR3 is TGTGCCAGCAGCTTGGTGGGGGGAAGGTATGAAAAACTGTTTTTT.

This rearrangement joins TRBV5-1 to TRBJ2-1; TRBD1 aligns across 8 bases. The CDR3 has 14 residues. Trimming cost V 6 bases and J 7 bases; bases outside gene matches: 9. CDR1 and CDR2 (germline): SGHRS, YFSETQ. The DNA of the CDR3 is TGCGCCAGCATTGCTGGCAGGGGGCAAAATGAGCAGTTCTTC. Protein sequence: CASIAGRGQNEQFF.

The chain joins TRBV29-1 to TRBJ2-7; 7 positions match TRBD1. CDR1 is SQVTM, CDR2 ANQGSEA, per germline. J lost 3 bases, V lost 4 bases, and 0 bases had no gene match. The CDR3 has 11 residues. The CDR3 region is CSVGTGYEQYF. CDR3 DNA sequence: TGCAGCGTTGGGACAGGCTACGAGCAGTACTTC.

The V and J genes are TRBV6-1 and TRBJ2-5; 13 bases are a match to TRBD2. This CDR3 is 15 amino acids long. Trimming cost V 6 bases and J 4 bases; bases outside gene matches: 5. CDR1 is MNHNS, CDR2 SASEGT, per germline. CDR3 protein: CASRWGLAGPETQYF. The CDR3 DNA is TGTGCCAGCAGGTGGGGACTAGCGGGGCCAGAGACCCAGTACTTC.